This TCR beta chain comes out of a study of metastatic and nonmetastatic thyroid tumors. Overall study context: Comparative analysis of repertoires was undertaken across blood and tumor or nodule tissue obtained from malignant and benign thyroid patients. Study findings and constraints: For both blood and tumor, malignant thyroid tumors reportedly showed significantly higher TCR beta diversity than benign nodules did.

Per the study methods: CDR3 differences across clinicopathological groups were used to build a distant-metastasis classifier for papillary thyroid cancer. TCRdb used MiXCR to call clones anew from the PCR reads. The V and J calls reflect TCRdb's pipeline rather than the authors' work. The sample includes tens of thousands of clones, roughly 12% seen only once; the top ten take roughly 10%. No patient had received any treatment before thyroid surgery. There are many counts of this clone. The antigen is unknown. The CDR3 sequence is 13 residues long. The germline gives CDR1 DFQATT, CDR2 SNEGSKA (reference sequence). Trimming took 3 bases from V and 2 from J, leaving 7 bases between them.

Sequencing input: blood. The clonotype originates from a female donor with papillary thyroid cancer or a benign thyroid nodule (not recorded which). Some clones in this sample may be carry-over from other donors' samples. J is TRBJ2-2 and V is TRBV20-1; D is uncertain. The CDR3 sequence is CSASSPNTGELFF. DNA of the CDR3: TGCAGTGCTAGTTCCCCCAACACCGGGGAGCTGTTTTTT.